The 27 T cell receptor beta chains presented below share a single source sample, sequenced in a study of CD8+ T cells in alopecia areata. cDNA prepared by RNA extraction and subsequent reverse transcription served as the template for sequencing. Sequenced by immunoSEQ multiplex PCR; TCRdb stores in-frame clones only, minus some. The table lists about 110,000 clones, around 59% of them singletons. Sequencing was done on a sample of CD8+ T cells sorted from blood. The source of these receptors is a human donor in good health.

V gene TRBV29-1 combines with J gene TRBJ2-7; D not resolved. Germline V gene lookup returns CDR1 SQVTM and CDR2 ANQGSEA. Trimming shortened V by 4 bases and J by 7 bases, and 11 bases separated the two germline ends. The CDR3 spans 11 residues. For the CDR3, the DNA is TGCAGCGTTGTGTTAGTGAGGGAGCAGTACTTC. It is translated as CSVVLVREQYF.

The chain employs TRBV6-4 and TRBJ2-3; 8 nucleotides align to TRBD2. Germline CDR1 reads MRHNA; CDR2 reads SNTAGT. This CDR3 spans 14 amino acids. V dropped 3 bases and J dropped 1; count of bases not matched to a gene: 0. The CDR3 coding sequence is TGTGCCAGCAGTGAGCGGGGGGGCACAGATACGCAGTATTTT. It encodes CASSERGGTDTQYF.

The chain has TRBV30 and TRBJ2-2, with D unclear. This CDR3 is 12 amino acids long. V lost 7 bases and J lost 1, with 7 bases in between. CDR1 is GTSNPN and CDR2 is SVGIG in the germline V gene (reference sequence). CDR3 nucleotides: TGTGCCTCCCCTGGGAACACCGGGGAGCTGTTTTTT. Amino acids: CASPGNTGELFF.

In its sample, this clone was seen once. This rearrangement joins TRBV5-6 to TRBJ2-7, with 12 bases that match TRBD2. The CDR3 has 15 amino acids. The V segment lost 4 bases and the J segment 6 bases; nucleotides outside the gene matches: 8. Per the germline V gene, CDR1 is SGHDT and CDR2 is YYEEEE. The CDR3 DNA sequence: TGTGCCAGCAGCCCGGGCGGACTAGCGGGGTTCGAGCAGTACTTC. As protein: CASSPGGLAGFEQYF.

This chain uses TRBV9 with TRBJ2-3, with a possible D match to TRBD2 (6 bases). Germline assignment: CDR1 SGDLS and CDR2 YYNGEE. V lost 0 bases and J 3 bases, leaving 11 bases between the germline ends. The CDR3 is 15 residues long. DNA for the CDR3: TGTGCCAGCAGCGTAGGACTAGGCCCTACAGATACGCAGTATTTT. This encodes CASSVGLGPTDTQYF.

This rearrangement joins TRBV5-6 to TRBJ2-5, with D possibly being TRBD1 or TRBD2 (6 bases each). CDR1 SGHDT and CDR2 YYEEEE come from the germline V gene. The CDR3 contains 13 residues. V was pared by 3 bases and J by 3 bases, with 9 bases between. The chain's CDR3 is CASSWGAEETQYF. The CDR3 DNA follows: TGTGCCAGCAGCTGGGGGGCAGAAGAGACCCAGTACTTC.

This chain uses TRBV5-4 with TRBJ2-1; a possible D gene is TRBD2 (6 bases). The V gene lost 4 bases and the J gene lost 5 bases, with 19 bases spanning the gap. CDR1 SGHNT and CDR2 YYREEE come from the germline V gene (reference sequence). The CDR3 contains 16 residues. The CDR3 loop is CASSNLGTRSHNEQFF. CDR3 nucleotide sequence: TGTGCCAGCAGCAACCTGGGGACTCGAAGCCACAATGAGCAGTTCTTC.

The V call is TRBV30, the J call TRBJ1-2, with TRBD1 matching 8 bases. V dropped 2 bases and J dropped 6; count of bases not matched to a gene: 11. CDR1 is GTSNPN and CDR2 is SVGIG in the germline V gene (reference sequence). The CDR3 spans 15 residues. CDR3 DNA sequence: TGTGCCTGGAGTACCACAGGGGGAGCAACCGATGGCTACACCTTC. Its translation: CAWSTTGGATDGYTF.

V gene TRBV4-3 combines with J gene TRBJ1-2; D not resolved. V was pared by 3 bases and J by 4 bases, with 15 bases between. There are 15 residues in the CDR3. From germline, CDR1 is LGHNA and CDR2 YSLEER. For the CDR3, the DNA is TGCGCCAGCAGCCACCTGGCGACGGGAACCTATGGCTACACCTTC. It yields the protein CASSHLATGTYGYTF.

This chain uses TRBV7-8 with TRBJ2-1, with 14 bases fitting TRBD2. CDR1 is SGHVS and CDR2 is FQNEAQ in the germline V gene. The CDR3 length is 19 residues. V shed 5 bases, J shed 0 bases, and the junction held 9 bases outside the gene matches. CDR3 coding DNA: TGTGCCAGCAGCCGCGGGACTAGCGGGGGCCTAGCCTCCTACAATGAGCAGTTCTTC. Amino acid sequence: CASSRGTSGGLASYNEQFF.

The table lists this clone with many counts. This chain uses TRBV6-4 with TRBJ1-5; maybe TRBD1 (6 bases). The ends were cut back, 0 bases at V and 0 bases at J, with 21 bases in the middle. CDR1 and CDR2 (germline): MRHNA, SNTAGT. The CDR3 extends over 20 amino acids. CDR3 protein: CASSDSTLPQGTYSNQPQHF. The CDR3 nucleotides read TGTGCCAGCAGTGACTCGACTCTTCCACAGGGCACTTATAGCAATCAGCCCCAGCATTTT.

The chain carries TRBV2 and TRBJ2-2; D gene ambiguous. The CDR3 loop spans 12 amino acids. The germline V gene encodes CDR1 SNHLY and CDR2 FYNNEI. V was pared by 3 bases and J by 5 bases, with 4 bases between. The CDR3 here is CASSDLTGELFF. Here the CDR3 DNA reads TGTGCCAGCAGTGATCTAACCGGGGAGCTGTTTTTT. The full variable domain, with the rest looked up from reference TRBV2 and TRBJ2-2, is EPEVTQTPSHQVTQMGQEVILRCVPISNHLYFYWYRQILGQKVEFLVSFYNNEISEKSEIFDDQFSVERPDGSNFTLKIRSTKLEDSAMYFCASSDLTGELFFGEGSRLTVL.

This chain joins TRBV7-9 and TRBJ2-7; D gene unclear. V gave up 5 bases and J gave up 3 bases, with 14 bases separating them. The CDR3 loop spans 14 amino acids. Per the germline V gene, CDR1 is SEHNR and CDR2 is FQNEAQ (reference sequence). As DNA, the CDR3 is TGTGCCAGCAGCCGACGGGCCCGCGGCTACGAGCAGTACTTC. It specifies CASSRRARGYEQYF.

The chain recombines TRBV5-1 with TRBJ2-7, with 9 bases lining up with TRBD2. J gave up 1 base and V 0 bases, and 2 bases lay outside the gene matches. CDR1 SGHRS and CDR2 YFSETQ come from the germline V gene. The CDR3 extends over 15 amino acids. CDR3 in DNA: TGCGCCAGCAGCTTGGGACTAGCGGCGTCCTACGAGCAGTACTTC. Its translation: CASSLGLAASYEQYF. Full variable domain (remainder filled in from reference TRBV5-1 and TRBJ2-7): KAGVTQTPRYLIKTRGQQVTLSCSPISGHRSVSWYQQTPGQGLQFLFEYFSETQRNKGNFPGRFSGRQFSNSRSEMNVSTLELGDSALYLCASSLGLAASYEQYFGPGTRLTVT.

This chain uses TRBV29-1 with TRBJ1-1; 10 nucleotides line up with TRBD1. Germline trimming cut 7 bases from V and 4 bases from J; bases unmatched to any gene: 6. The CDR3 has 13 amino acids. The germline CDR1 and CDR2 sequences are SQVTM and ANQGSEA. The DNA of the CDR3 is TGCAGCGGTCAGACAGGGGGCGTCACTGAAGCTTTCTTT. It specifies CSGQTGGVTEAFF.

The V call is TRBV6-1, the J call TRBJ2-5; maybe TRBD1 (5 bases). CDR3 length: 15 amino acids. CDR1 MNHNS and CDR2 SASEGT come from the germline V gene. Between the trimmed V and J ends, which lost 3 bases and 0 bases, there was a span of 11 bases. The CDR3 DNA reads TGTGCCAGCAGTGAGGAGACAGCGTACCAAGAGACCCAGTACTTC. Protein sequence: CASSEETAYQETQYF.

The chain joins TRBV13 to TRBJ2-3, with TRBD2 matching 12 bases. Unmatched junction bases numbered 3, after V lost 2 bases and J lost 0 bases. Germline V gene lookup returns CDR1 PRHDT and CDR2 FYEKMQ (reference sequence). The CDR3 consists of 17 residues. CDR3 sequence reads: CASSLPTSGGSTDTQYF. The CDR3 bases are TGTGCCAGCAGCTTACCTACTAGCGGGGGGAGCACAGATACGCAGTATTTT.

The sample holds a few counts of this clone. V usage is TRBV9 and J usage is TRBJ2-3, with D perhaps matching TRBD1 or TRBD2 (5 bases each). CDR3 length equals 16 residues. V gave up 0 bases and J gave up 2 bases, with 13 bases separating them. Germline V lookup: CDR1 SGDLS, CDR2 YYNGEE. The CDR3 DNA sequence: TGTGCCAGCAGCGTAGCTACGGGGCACCCCACAGATACGCAGTATTTT. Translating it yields CASSVATGHPTDTQYF.

The CDR3 sequence: CSVEEGTANTDTQYF. CDR3 coding DNA: TGCAGCGTTGAGGAGGGGACAGCTAACACAGATACGCAGTATTTT. V is TRBV29-1 and J is TRBJ2-3, with D possibly matching TRBD1 (7 bases). Germline V CDR1 and CDR2: SQVTM, ANQGSEA. With 3 bases removed from V and 2 bases from J, the gap between germline ends came to 15 bases. There are 15 residues in the CDR3.

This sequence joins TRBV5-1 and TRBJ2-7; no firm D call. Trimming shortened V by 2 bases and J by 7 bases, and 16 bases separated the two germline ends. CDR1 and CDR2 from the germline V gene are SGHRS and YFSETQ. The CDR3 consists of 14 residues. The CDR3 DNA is TGCGCCAGCAGCTTTGAACTGCCCCGTGAGGAGCAGTACTTC. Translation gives CASSFELPREEQYF.

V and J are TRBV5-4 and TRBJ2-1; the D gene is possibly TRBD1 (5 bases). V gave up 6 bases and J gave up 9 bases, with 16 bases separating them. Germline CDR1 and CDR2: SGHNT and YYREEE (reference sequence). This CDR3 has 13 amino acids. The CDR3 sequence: CASTPPQGGEQFF. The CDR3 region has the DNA TGTGCCAGCACCCCCCCCCAGGGTGGTGAGCAGTTCTTC.

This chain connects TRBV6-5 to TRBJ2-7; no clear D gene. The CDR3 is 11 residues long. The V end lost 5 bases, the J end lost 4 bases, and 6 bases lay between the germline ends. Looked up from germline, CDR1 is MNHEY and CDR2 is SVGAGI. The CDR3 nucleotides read TGTGCCAGCAGTCTTCGGTACGAGCAGTACTTC. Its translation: CASSLRYEQYF.

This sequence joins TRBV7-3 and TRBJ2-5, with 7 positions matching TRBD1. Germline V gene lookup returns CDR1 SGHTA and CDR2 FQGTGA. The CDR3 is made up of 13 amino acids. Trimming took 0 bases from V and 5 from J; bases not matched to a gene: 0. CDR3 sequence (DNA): TGTGCCAGCAGCTTAACACAGGGGGAGACCCAGTACTTC. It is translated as CASSLTQGETQYF.

In DNA form, the CDR3 reads TGTGCCAGCAGCCAAGAGGGCAACACCGGGGAGCTGTTTTTT. It encodes CASSQEGNTGELFF. The chain combines TRBV4-2 with TRBJ2-2; D not certain. The germline V gene encodes CDR1 LGHNA and CDR2 YNFKEQ. Trimming cost V 0 bases and J 2 bases, with 4 bases left between them. The CDR3 loop spans 14 amino acids.

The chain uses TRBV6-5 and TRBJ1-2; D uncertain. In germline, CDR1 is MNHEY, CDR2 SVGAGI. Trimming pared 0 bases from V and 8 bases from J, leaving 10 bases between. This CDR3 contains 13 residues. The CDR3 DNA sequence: TGTGCCAGCAGTTACTCGAGTGGTCAAGGCTACACCTTC. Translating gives CASSYSSGQGYTF.

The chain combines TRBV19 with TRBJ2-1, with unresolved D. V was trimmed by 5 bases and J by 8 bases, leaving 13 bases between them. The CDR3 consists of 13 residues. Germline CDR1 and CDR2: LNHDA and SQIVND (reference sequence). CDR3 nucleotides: TGTGCCAGTAGTGGACGGCCCCTAGATGAGCAGTTCTTC. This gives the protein CASSGRPLDEQFF.

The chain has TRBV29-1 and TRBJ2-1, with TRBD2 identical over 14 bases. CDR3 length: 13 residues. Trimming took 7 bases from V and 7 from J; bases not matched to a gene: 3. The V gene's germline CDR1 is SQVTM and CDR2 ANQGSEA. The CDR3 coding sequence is TGCAGCGCCGGGACTAGCGGGGGTAATGAGCAGTTCTTC. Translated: CSAGTSGGNEQFF.